This T cell receptor (beta chain) was observed in a study of identical twins. Findings of the study overall: Memory repertoires showed no such pattern, whereas abundant cord blood beta clonotypes carried fewer insertions.

Remarks on this clonotype: What it binds is unknown.

MiXCR was run by TCRdb on the 5' RACE reads, yielding one entry per CDR3 protein. The sample lists 650,000 to 750,000 distinct CDR3 sequences, 21% seen once, with approximately 4.5% in the top ten. These same data were also listed under a study on T cells expressing NK-cell markers. This second study notes: As a fraction of CD8+ T cells, dominant NKG2C+ clonotypes reached roughly 1.0-7.5% in more than five donors.

Sequences were obtained from PBMCs. The clonotype originates from a woman under 30 in good health.

The CDR3 sequence: CASSYSSEGRGEQFF. The CDR3 DNA reads TGTGCCAGCAGTTACTCTTCAGAGGGGCGGGGTGAGCAGTTCTTC. V is TRBV6-5 and J is TRBJ2-1, with a tentative D call TRBD2 (6 bases). Germline CDR1 MNHEY, CDR2 SVGAGI. Trimming removed 0 bases at V and 9 bases at J, with 15 bases between. The CDR3 length is 15 residues.